Presented here are 22 T cell receptor beta chains from one specimen sequenced in a study of response to subunit inactivated influenza vaccine. MiXCR was run by TCRdb on the RT-PCR reads, yielding one entry per CDR3 protein. The sample has 500,000 to 600,000 distinct CDR3 sequences; 13% are singletons. The sequencing used PBMCs from blood, collected roughly 48 days after vaccination. These receptors were obtained from a man between 45 and 60 years old who received an inactivated influenza vaccine.

This clonotype was counted a few times. J is TRBJ1-4 and V is TRBV5-1; D unresolved. This CDR3 comprises 16 residues. Trimming took 3 bases from V and 7 from J, leaving 19 bases between them. Looked up from germline, CDR1 is SGHRS and CDR2 is YFSETQ. The CDR3 loop reads CASSWYPGTSVEKLFF. The CDR3, as DNA: TGCGCCAGCAGCTGGTATCCTGGAACATCCGTTGAAAAACTGTTTTTT.

The rearrangement joins TRBV12-3 or TRBV12-4 to TRBJ2-4; perhaps TRBD1 as D (5 bases). V gave up 5 bases and J gave up 0 bases, with 14 bases separating them. There are 16 residues in the CDR3. This CDR3 reads CASSPPGALAKNIQYF. The CDR3 DNA is TGTGCCAGCAGTCCCCCTGGGGCTCTAGCCAAAAACATTCAGTACTTC.

This clonotype was recorded a few times. The gene calls are TRBV5-6 and TRBJ2-7; D is perhaps TRBD1 (5 bases). CDR1 and CDR2 (germline): SGHDT, YYEEEE. V shed 0 bases and J shed 2 bases, with 12 bases lying between them. The CDR3 extends over 15 amino acids. The CDR3 nucleotides are TGTGCCAGCAGCTTGGAAGGGGCCAGGGCCTACGAGCAGTACTTC. This translates into CASSLEGARAYEQYF.

This clonotype was picked up a small number of times. The chain combines TRBV14 with TRBJ2-7; TRBD2 is a possible D gene (6 bases). V was clipped by 3 bases and J by 2 bases, with 14 bases between them. The length of the CDR3 is 15 residues. The germline gives CDR1 SGHDN, CDR2 FVKESK. The CDR3 bases are TGTGCCAGCAGCCACGTTGGTTCGGGGGCCTACGAGCAGTACTTC. Translated, it gives CASSHVGSGAYEQYF.

This clonotype was recorded many times. The rearrangement joins TRBV9 to TRBJ2-7; 13 bases are shared with TRBD2. V lost 4 bases to trimming and J lost 3 bases; unmatched junction nucleotides: 4. CDR1 is SGDLS, CDR2 YYNGEE, per germline. This CDR3 is 15 amino acids long. The CDR3 region has the DNA TGTGCCAGCAGCCCGGGACTAGCGGGGTACTACGAGCAGTACTTC. Amino acids: CASSPGLAGYYEQYF.

This clonotype appeared a few times. The V call is TRBV7-3, the J call TRBJ2-3; TRBD2 matches at 11 bases. Germline V gene data show CDR1 as SGHTA and CDR2 as FQGTGA. V trimming: 5 bases; J trimming: 5 bases; junction bases outside the gene matches: 9. The CDR3 spans 16 residues. For the CDR3, the DNA is TGTGCCAGCAGCCCCATTAGCGGGAGGGGGTTAGATACGCAGTATTTT. Its translation is CASSPISGRGLDTQYF.

This clonotype was picked up a small number of times. This chain joins TRBV12-3 or TRBV12-4 and TRBJ2-1; 8 nucleotides align to TRBD1. V was clipped by 5 bases and J by 6 bases; unmatched bases: 9. The CDR3 contains 15 residues. The CDR3, as DNA: TGTGCCAGCAGTCGATTTACAGGGGGTTCCAATGAGCAGTTCTTC. Translated, it gives CASSRFTGGSNEQFF.

A few counts support this clonotype. The V and J genes are TRBV6-5 and TRBJ2-7, with TRBD1 identical over 8 bases. The CDR3 length is 17 residues. Looked up from germline, CDR1 is MNHEY and CDR2 is SVGAGI. V gave up 0 bases and J gave up 3 bases; unmatched junction bases: 10. The CDR3 region is CASSYSALSGQDYEQYF. Written as DNA, the CDR3 is TGTGCCAGCAGTTACTCAGCCTTATCGGGACAGGACTACGAGCAGTACTTC.

This clonotype showed up just a few times. The rearrangement joins TRBV20-1 to TRBJ2-7, with a tentative D call TRBD2 (5 bases). The CDR3 has 13 residues. From germline, CDR1 is DFQATT and CDR2 SNEGSKA (reference sequence). Trimming shortened V by 0 bases and J by 3 bases, and 9 bases separated the two germline ends. Written as DNA, the CDR3 is TGCAGTGCTAGAGATACGGGGATCTACGAGCAGTACTTC. It translates to CSARDTGIYEQYF.

As concerns this clonotype: A junction boundary mismatches the germline segment, possibly from a read error. The chain uses TRBV14 and TRBJ2-2, with D possibly being TRBD1 (6 bases). The CDR3 is made up of 15 amino acids. Germline CDR1 reads SGHDN; CDR2 reads FVKESK. CDR3 DNA sequence: TGTGCCAGCAGCCAATCACAGGGAAACATCGGGGAGCTGTTTTTT. Its protein is CASSQSQGNIGELFF.

This clonotype was seen ten or more times. The gene calls are TRBV5-6 and TRBJ2-7; 7 positions match TRBD1. V gave up 2 bases and J gave up 1 base; unmatched junction bases: 3. Germline CDR1 and CDR2: SGHDT and YYEEEE. The CDR3 has 14 residues. The CDR3 is CASSFGTDSYEQYF. CDR3 nucleotides: TGTGCCAGCAGCTTCGGGACAGATTCCTACGAGCAGTACTTC. Looking up the rest from reference TRBV5-6 and TRBJ2-7 gives the full variable domain: DAGVTQSPTHLIKTRGQQVTLRCSPKSGHDTVSWYQQALGQGPQFIFQYYEEEERQRGNFPDRFSGHQFPNYSSELNVNALLLGDSALYLCASSFGTDSYEQYFGPGTRLTVT.

The DNA of the CDR3 is TGCAGCGTTGGGACAGGAGGGGAGACCCAGTACTTC. Residues: CSVGTGGETQYF. The V and J genes are TRBV29-1 and TRBJ2-5, with D possibly matching TRBD1 (7 bases). The V end lost 4 bases, the J end lost 5 bases, and 11 bases lay between the germline ends. From germline, CDR1 is SQVTM and CDR2 ANQGSEA. This CDR3 comprises 12 residues.

V usage is TRBV14 and J usage is TRBJ2-2, with 13 bases lining up with TRBD2. This CDR3 contains 18 residues. Trimming removed 4 bases from V and 2 bases from J; junction bases left unmatched: 7. The germline V gene encodes CDR1 SGHDN and CDR2 FVKESK. CDR3 region: CASSRWTSGGDNTGELFF. Written as DNA, the CDR3 is TGTGCCAGCAGCCGATGGACTAGCGGGGGCGATAACACCGGGGAGCTGTTTTTT.

The chain carries TRBV28 and TRBJ1-5, with TRBD1 identical over 9 bases. V was pared by 6 bases and J by 5 bases, with 5 bases of the junction left unmatched. The CDR3 is 14 residues long. The germline gives CDR1 MDHEN, CDR2 SYDVKM. CDR3 loop: CASSINRGHQPQHF. DNA for the CDR3: TGTGCCAGCAGCATAAACAGGGGGCATCAGCCCCAGCATTTT.

This clonotype was found many times. The rearrangement uses TRBV7-8 and TRBJ1-4; tentative D call: TRBD1 (5 bases). V dropped 5 bases and J dropped 13 bases, with 17 bases sitting between them. In germline, CDR1 is SGHVS, CDR2 FQNEAQ. The CDR3 runs 13 residues. This CDR3 reads CASSRRGELGLFF. The DNA for the CDR3 is TGTGCCAGCAGCCGCCGGGGGGAATTGGGACTGTTTTTT.

This clonotype turned up a few times. The V and J genes are TRBV27 and TRBJ1-2; perhaps TRBD1 as D (6 bases). V was cut by 6 bases and J by 8 bases, with 19 bases left in between. CDR3 length: 14 residues. The germline gives CDR1 MNHEY, CDR2 SMNVEV (reference sequence). CDR3 sequence (DNA): TGTGCCAGCAGCCAAAACAGGGTGGAGAAAGGCTACACCTTC. The encoded protein is CASSQNRVEKGYTF.

This clonotype has a count of ten or more. J is TRBJ2-6 and V is TRBV4-3; D is ambiguous. This CDR3 comprises 17 residues. CDR1 LGHNA and CDR2 YSLEER come from the germline V gene. V was clipped by 0 bases and J by 1 base, with 10 bases between them. The CDR3 loop reads CASSQEVGFSGANVLTF. The CDR3 DNA is TGCGCCAGCAGCCAAGAGGTAGGGTTTTCTGGGGCCAACGTCCTGACTTTC.

V usage is TRBV21-1 and J usage is TRBJ2-7; the D call TRBD1 from the table was never checked on the DNA. TRBV21-1 is a known pseudogene. The CDR3 covers 17 residues. CDR3 coding DNA: TGTGCCAGCAGCCAATGGAAATACAGGGGGAGACGCTACGAGCAGTACTTC. Protein: CASSQWKYRGRRYEQYF.

Only a few counts were recorded for this clonotype. The rearrangement links TRBV6-5 to TRBJ2-7, with D possibly called TRBD1 or TRBD2 (7 bases each). Germline V gene lookup returns CDR1 MNHEY and CDR2 SVGAGI. The CDR3 is 16 amino acids. Deletions cut 1 base from V and 2 bases from J, with 15 bases between. CDR3 DNA sequence: TGTGCCAGCAGTTACTTCAGACAGGGAGGGACCTACGAGCAGTACTTC. Residues: CASSYFRQGGTYEQYF.

In this sample, this clonotype turned up a few times. V is TRBV11-2 and J is TRBJ2-5; D is unclear. Per the germline V gene, CDR1 is SGHAT and CDR2 is FQNNGV. The V and J ends lost 5 bases and 10 bases respectively, with 11 bases between them. This CDR3 contains 11 residues. CDR3 coding DNA: TGTGCCAGCAGCCACCAGAGAGACCAGTACTTC. Translated: CASSHQRDQYF. Supplemented by reference TRBV11-2 and TRBJ2-5, the full variable domain reads EAGVAQSPRYKIIEKRQSVAFWCNPISGHATLYWYQQILGQGPKLLIQFQNNGVVDDSQLPKDRFSAERLKGVDSTLKIQPAKLEDSAVYLCASSHQRDQYFGPGTRLLVL.

This clonotype was found a few times. V usage is TRBV20-1 and J usage is TRBJ2-2, with D uncertain. The CDR3 spans 12 residues. Germline V gene sequence: CDR1 DFQATT, CDR2 SNEGSKA (reference sequence). V lost 6 bases and J 5 bases, leaving 10 bases between the germline ends. CDR3 amino acids: CSAAPMTGELFF. In DNA form, the CDR3 reads TGCAGTGCCGCCCCCATGACCGGGGAGCTGTTTTTT.

This clonotype was recorded a few times. The chain recombines TRBV7-2 with TRBJ2-1; 9 bases fit TRBD1. Germline CDR1 and CDR2: SGHTA and FQGNSA. Trimming took 2 bases from V and 6 from J; bases not matched to a gene: 5. CDR3 size: 15 residues. The CDR3 sequence is CASSLSGQGINEQFF. CDR3 in DNA: TGTGCCAGCAGCTTATCGGGACAGGGAATCAATGAGCAGTTCTTC.